This T cell receptor (beta chain) was recorded in a study of cytomegalovirus exposure and HLA in healthy donors. Study findings and constraints: CMV serostatus was the only recorded immune exposure for donors. For most TCR sequences rarity was the rule, although some public TCRs occurred in many donors. Most likely, a cluster of highly shared sequence variants arose as a sequencing artifact. The listing of 150 to 200 TCR beta chains classed them as cytomegalovirus-associated.

Use of 60 Vbeta and 13 Jbeta primers characterized the PCR. Sequencing was performed with immunoSEQ multiplex PCR; in TCRdb, only in-frame clones are kept and a portion is missing. The sample includes 100,000 or so clones, roughly 79% of them seen just once. Concerning this clone itself: The target antigen is unknown.

Per germline, CDR1 PRHDT and CDR2 FYEKMQ (reference sequence). V lost 3 bases and J lost 6, with 14 bases in between. This CDR3 comprises 14 residues. Sequencing was performed on PBMCs. The rearrangement links TRBV13 to TRBJ1-1; tentatively, D is TRBD1 (5 bases). The TCR was taken from a middle-aged woman in good health and CMV-seronegative. CDR3 in DNA: TGTGCCAGCAGCTTGCGACAGATCGTCTCTGAAGCTTTCTTT. Its protein product is CASSLRQIVSEAFF. Based on the CDR3 plus reference TRBV13 and TRBJ1-1, the full variable domain is AAGVIQSPRHLIKEKRETATLKCYPIPRHDTVYWYQQGPGQDPQFLISFYEKMQSDKGSIPDRFSAQQFSDYHSELNMSSLELGDSALYFCASSLRQIVSEAFFGQGTRLTVV.